What follows is one TCR beta chain and its context. Its recognized antigen is unknown. Base qualities are missing; no much larger clone stands one base away. The sample comes from a study of identical twins (dated by TCRdb to the mid-2010s). Context from the whole study: The study deep-sequenced TCR alpha and beta repertoires from monozygotic twins, unrelated adults of various ages and cord blood to test whether fetal clonotypes persist. Replicate twin experiments were performed at different times using different library preparation protocols to rule out contamination. What the authors observed across the whole study: Recombination models systematically underestimated out-of-frame TCR alpha sharing in monozygotic twins but agreed with sharing between unrelated individuals. Because the same donors could not be followed over many years, the conclusions relied on cross-sectional statistical analysis. A weaker excess of twin sharing was found in beta out-of-frame sequences because the signal-to-noise ratio was lowered by fewer shared sequences. Zero-insertion analyses could be partly confounded by invariant T cells such as MAIT and iNKT, although diverse VJ usage argued against such confounding for most clonotypes. Fewer insertions were carried by abundant cord blood beta clonotypes, a similar but weaker trend appeared in young adult naive repertoires, and no such trend appeared in memory repertoires. Compared with coincidental sharing between unrelated individuals, out-of-frame TCR alpha sequences shared between twins had an excess of sequences with low generation probability.

The protocol used for the library was 5' RACE. For sequencing, an Illumina HiSeq 2000 was employed. Template switching introduced a universal primer binding site; the final cDNA contained a unique molecular identifier, enabling accurate counting of TCR cDNA molecules. Specific primers in the conserved constant-segment region were used to synthesize first-strand cDNA for the TCR alpha and beta chains. To control for contamination, each cDNA library was double barcoded with a SMART-Mk sample barcode plus Illumina barcodes. TruSeq adapter sequences along with Illumina sample barcodes were introduced in two successive PCR steps. Sequencing of the TCR alpha and beta cDNA libraries was done on the Illumina HiSeq platform using custom primers. In the source study's methods: MiGEC processed the raw reads to extract unique molecular identifiers, while MiXCR was used to determine the CDR3 positions. Recombination models were inferred per individual with the repgenHMM and IGoR tools using an EM algorithm. The tcR package in R was used for shared clonotype analysis, with sharing normalized by the product of cloneset sizes. To study raw recombination free of thymic and clonal selection effects, out-of-frame nonproductive sequences were analyzed. TCRdb handled the public reads itself, with Q25 trimming in fastp and clone calling in MiXCR, and kept productive beta chains. Records with the same CDR3 protein are collapsed into one entry carrying the most frequent genes and DNA. The V and J calls were not made by the authors but by TCRdb's processing. The sample has some 500,000 distinct CDR3 sequences on record, less than 25% of them singletons. Around 0.9% of the sample is held by the ten biggest clonotypes.

Only healthy Caucasian donors were included. The twin cohort comprised three pairs of female monozygotic twins, all aged roughly 18 to 30 years. Positive isolation kits from Invitrogen were used to isolate the CD4+ and CD8+ T cell populations. The germline ends are 16 bases apart after V is trimmed by 7 bases and J by 0 bases. Counted from cysteine to phenylalanine, this CDR3 has 17 amino acids. The sequence is cut down to CDR3 DNA, 51 bases in frame from base 1. These data were likewise used in another study, on T cells expressing NK-cell markers. Taken from the second paper: In sorted CD3+CD56+NKG2C+, CD3+CD56+NKG2C- and CD3+CD56-NKG2C+ T-cell subsets from 8 or 9 donors, TCR beta-chain repertoires were profiled. Among the eight sequenced donors, seven were HCMV-seropositive and one was HCMV-seronegative. In several experiments an anti-gammadeltaTCR antibody was added to restrict sorting to alphabetaTCR-expressing T cells. In several donors, the dominant CD3+CD56+NKG2C+ clonotypes were found to rank among the top 10 CD8+ clonotypes and to make up roughly 1.0-8% of CD8+ T cells. Those dominant clonotypes were again the most abundant among CD3+CD56-NKG2C+ cells in a few donors, at about 25-60.1%. Whether the expanded NKG2C-expressing T cell clones were specific for HCMV antigens remained unclear. Randomly selected healthy volunteers, three men and five women, were used as the eight sequenced donors. A commercial ELISA kit detecting HCMV-specific IgG in serum was used to determine HCMV serostatus. MIGEC was used to demultiplex reads and group the reads by UMI, and MiTCR was used to assemble and quantify clonotypes. To remove erroneous sequences, TCR cDNA sequences were retained only when supported by two or more reads. Downstream repertoire analysis used the tcR package, and clonotypes were matched across fractions by CDR3 nucleotide sequence plus V segment. VDJmatch was used to annotate antigen specificity against VDJdb, with one amino acid substitution in CDR3 permitted.

The chain uses TRBV12-3 or TRBV12-4 and TRBJ2-6; a tentative D match to TRBD2 spans 5 bases. Sequenced: CD4+ T cells sorted from blood. This TCR was recovered from a woman between 18 and 30 years old in good health. The DNA sequence reads TGTGCCAGCACGCCGGAGGTATCAAGCTCTGGGGCCAACGTCCTGACTTTC. Protein translation: CASTPEVSSSGANVLTF.